This T cell receptor beta chain came from a study of T cell responses to AZD1222 COVID-19 vaccine. About the study: Both about-4-week and about-12-week second-dose recipients were combined. Points from the study as a whole: There were repertoire samples only from the period after the peak T cell response. Clonal diversity was possibly underestimated, and the donors were mostly white British, with more females.

Sequencing was performed with immunoSEQ multiplex PCR; in TCRdb, only in-frame clones are kept and a portion is missing. The repertoire holds approximately 120,000 clones, with over 70% as singletons. Points on this clone: Its specificity is unknown.

This CDR3 is 15 amino acids long. Trimming removed 3 bases at V and 0 bases at J, with 11 bases between. Germline lookup yields CDR1 KGHSH and CDR2 LQKENI. The starting material was peripheral blood, obtained on day 0 of AZD1222 vaccination. V is TRBV18 and J is TRBJ1-2; TRBD1 might be the D (5 bases). The source of this sequence is an adult in good health. The CDR3 nucleotides read TGTGCCAGCTCACCCGACAGCATATCTAACTATGGCTACACCTTC. Translating it yields CASSPDSISNYGYTF.